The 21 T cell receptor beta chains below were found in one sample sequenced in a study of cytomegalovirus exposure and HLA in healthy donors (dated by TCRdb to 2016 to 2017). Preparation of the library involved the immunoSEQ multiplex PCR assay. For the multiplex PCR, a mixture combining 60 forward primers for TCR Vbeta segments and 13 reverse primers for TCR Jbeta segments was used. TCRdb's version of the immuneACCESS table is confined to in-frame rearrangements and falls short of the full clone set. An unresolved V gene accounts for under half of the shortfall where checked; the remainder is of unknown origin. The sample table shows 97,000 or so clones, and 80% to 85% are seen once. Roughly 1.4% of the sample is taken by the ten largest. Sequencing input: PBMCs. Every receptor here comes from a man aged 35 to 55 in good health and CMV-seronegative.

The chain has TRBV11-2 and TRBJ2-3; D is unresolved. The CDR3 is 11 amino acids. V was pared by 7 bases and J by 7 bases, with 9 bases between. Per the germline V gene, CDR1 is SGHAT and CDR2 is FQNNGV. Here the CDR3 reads CASTTQNTQYF. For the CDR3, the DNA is TGTGCCAGCACCACACAGAATACGCAGTATTTT.

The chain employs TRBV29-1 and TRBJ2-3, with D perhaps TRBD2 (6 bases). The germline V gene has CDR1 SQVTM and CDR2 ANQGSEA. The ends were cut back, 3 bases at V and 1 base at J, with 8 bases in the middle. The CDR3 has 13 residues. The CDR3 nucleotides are TGCAGCGTTGAGGGCGGGGGCACAGATACGCAGTATTTT. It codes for CSVEGGGTDTQYF.

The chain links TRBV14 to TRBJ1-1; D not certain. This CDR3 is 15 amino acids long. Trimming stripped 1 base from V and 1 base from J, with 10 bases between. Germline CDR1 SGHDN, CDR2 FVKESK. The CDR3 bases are TGTGCCAGCAGCCAAGCCCCAGGCCCGAACACTGAAGCTTTCTTT. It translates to CASSQAPGPNTEAFF. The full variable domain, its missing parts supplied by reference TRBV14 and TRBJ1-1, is EAGVTQFPSHSVIEKGQTVTLRCDPISGHDNLYWYRRVMGKEIKFLLHFVKESKQDESGMPNNRFLAERTGGTYSTLKVQPAELEDSGVYFCASSQAPGPNTEAFFGQGTRLTVV.

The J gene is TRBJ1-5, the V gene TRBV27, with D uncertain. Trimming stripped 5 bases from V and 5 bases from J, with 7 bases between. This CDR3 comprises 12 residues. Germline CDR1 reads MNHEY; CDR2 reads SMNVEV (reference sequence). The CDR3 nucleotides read TGTGCCAGCAGTGCGATTGATCAGCCCCAGCATTTT. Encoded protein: CASSAIDQPQHF.

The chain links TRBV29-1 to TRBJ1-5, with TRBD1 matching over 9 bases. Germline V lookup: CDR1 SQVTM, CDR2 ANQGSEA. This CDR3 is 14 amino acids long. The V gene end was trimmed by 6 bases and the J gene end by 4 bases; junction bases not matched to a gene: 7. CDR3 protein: CSVALGQGNQPQHF. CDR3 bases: TGCAGCGTAGCTTTGGGACAGGGAAATCAGCCCCAGCATTTT.

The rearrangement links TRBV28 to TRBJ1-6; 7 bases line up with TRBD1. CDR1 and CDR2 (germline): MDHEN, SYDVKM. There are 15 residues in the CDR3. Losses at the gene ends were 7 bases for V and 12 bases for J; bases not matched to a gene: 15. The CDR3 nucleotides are TGTGCCAGCACCTCTTTCCGGGACAGCACCCTACCCCTCCACTTT. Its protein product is CASTSFRDSTLPLHF.

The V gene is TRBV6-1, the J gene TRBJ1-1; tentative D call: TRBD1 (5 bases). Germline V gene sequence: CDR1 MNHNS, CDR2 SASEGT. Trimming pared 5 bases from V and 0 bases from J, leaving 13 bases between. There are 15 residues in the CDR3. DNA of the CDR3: TGTGCCAGCAGTAGGGGAGGCAGTCTGAACACTGAAGCTTTCTTT. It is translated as CASSRGGSLNTEAFF.

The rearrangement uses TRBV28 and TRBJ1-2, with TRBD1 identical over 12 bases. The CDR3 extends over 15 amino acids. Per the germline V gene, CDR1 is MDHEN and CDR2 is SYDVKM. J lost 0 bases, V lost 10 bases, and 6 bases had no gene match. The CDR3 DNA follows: TGTGCCACCTGGGACAGGGGGCCCTCTAACTATGGCTACACCTTC. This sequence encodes CATWDRGPSNYGYTF.

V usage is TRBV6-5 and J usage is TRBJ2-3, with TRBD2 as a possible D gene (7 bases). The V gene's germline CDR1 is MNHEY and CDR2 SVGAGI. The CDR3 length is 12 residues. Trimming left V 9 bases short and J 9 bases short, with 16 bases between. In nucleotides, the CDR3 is TGTGCCAGTGCCGGGGAGGGGGTAACGCAGTATTTT. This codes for CASAGEGVTQYF.

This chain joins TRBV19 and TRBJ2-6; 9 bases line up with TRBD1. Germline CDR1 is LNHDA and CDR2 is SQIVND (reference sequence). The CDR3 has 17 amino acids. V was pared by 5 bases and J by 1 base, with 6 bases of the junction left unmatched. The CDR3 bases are TGTGCCAGTAGTGAAGACAGGGGGTTGTCTGGGGCCAACGTCCTGACTTTC. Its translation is CASSEDRGLSGANVLTF.

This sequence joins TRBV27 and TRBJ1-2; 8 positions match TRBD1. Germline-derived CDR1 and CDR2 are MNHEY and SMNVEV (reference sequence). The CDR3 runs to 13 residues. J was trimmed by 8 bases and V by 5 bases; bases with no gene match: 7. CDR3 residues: CASSIRGLSGYTF. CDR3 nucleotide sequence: TGTGCCAGCAGTATCAGGGGGCTAAGCGGCTACACCTTC.

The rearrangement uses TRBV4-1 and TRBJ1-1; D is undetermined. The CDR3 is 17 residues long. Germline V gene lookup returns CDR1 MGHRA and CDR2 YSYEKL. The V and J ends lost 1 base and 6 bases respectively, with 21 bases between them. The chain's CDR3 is CASSQVVSANPGAEAFF. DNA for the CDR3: TGCGCCAGCAGCCAAGTGGTTTCCGCCAACCCGGGAGCTGAAGCTTTCTTT.

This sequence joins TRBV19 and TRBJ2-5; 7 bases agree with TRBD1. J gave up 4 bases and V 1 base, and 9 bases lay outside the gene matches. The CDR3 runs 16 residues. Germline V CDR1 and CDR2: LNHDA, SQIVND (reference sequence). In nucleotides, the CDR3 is TGTGCCAGTAGTATAGCCGGAGGACAGGTTGGAGAGACCCAGTACTTC. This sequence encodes CASSIAGGQVGETQYF. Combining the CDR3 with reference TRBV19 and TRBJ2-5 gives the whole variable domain DGGITQSPKYLFRKEGQNVTLSCEQNLNHDAMYWYRQDPGQGLRLIYYSQIVNDFQKGDIAEGYSVSREKKESFPLTVTSAQKNPTAFYLCASSIAGGQVGETQYFGPGTRLLVL.

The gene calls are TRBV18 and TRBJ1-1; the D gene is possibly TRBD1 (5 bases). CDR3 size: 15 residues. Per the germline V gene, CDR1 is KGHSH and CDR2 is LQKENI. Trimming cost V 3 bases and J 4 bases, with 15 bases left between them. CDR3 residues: CASSPRGITGTEAFF. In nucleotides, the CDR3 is TGTGCCAGCTCACCTCGGGGGATTACGGGCACTGAAGCTTTCTTT.

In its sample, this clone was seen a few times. The CDR3 nucleotides read TGTGCCAGCAGCCTTAACTACGAGCAGTACTTC. Translated: CASSLNYEQYF. The chain combines TRBV11-2 with TRBJ2-7; D is unclear. Germline lookup yields CDR1 SGHAT and CDR2 FQNNGV. Trimming removed 5 bases at V and 3 bases at J, with 5 bases between. The length of the CDR3 is 11 residues.

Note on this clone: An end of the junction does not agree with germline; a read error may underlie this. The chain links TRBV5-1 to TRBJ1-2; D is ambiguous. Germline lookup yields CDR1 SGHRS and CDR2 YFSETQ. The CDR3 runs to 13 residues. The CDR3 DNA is TGCGCCAGCAGCTTGGGAGGTAACAATGGCTACACCTTC. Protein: CASSLGGNNGYTF.

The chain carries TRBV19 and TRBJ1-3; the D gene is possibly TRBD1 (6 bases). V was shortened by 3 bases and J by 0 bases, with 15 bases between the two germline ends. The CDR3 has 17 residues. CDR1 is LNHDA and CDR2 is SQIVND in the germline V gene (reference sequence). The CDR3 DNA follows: TGTGCCAGTAGTATTTTTCGGACAGCGAGCTCTGGAAACACCATATATTTT. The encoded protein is CASSIFRTASSGNTIYF.

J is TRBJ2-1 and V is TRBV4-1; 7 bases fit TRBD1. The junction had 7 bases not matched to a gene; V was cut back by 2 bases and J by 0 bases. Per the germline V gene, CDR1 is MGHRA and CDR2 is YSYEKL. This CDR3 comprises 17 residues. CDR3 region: CASSQTPGTDSYNEQFF. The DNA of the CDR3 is TGCGCCAGCAGCCAAACCCCCGGGACAGACTCCTACAATGAGCAGTTCTTC.

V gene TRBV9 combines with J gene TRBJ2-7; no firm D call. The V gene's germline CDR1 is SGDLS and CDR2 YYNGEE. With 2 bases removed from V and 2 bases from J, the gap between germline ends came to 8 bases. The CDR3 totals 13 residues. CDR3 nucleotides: TGTGCCAGCAGCGTGGGCGAGACCTACGAGCAGTACTTC. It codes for CASSVGETYEQYF.

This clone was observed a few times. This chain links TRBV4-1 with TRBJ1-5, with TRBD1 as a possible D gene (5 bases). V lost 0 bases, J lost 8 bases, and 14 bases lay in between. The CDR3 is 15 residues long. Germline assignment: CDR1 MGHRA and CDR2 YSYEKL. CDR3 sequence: CASSQESSGREPQHF. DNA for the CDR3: TGCGCCAGCAGCCAAGAGTCGTCAGGGAGGGAGCCCCAGCATTTT.

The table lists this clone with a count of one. CDR3 residues: CASSQGYNRESNYGYTF. CDR3 DNA: TGCGCCAGCAGCCAAGGATATAACAGGGAATCAAACTATGGCTACACCTTC. This sequence joins TRBV4-3 and TRBJ1-2, with D perhaps TRBD1 (6 bases). The CDR3 has 17 amino acids. Trimming removed 1 base at V and 2 bases at J, with 17 bases between. Per germline, CDR1 LGHNA and CDR2 YSLEER.